This note documents a single T cell receptor beta chain sequence. Its antigen is undetermined. CDR3 length equals 13 residues. The trim removed 8 bases at V and 2 bases at J, leaving 2 bases unmatched. The germline V gene has CDR1 LNHDA and CDR2 SQIVND (reference sequence). These data belong to a study of T cell responses to AZD1222 COVID-19 vaccine. Whole-study context: Whether given at about 4 or about 12 weeks, second doses were pooled.

Findings and caveats of the study: Most donors were white British, females outnumbered males, and clonal diversity was possibly underestimated. Only after the peak T cell response were repertoires sampled. Two AZD1222 doses significantly raised spike-specific TCR breadth and depth over controls.

Profiling relied on immunoSEQ multiplex PCR, and the TCRdb table lists in-frame clones only, not all of them. Of around 70,000 clones in the sample, 80% to 85% are singletons; the top ten hold 9.5% to 13%. J is TRBJ1-2 and V is TRBV19, with 10 positions matching TRBD1. This TCR derives from an adult in good health. Sequenced here: peripheral blood, sampled on day 0 of AZD1222 vaccination. In nucleotides, the CDR3 is TGTGCCAGTGAGGGACAGGGGAACTATGGCTACACCTTC. Protein sequence: CASEGQGNYGYTF.